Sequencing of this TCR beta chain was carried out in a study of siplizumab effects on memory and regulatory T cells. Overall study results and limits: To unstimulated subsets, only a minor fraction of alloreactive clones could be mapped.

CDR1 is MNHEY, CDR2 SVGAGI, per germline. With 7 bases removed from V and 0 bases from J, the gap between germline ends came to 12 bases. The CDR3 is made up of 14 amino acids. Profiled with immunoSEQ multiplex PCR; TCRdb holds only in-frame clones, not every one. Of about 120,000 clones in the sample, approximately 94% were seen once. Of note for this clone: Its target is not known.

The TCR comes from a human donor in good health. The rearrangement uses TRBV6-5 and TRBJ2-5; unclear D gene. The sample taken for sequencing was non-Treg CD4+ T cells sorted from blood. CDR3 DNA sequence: TGTGCCAGCATGGAAAACTTGTACCAAGAGACCCAGTACTTC. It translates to CASMENLYQETQYF.